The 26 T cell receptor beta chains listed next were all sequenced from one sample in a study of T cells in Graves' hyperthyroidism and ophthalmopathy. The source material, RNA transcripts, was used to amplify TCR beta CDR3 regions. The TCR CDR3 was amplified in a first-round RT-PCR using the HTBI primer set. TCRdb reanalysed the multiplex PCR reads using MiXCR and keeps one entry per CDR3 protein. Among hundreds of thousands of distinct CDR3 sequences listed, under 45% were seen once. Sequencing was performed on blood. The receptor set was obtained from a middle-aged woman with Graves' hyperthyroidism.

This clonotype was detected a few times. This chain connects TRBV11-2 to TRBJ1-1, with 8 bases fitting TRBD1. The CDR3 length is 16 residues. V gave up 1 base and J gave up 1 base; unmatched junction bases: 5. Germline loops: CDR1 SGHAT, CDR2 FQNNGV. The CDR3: CASSLVTGGWNTEAFF. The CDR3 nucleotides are TGTGCCAGCAGCTTAGTAACAGGGGGTTGGAACACTGAAGCTTTCTTT.

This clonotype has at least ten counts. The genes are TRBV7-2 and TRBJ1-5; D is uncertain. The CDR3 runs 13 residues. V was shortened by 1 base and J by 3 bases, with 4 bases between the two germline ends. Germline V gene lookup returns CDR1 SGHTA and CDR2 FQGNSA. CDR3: CASSLDTNQPQHF. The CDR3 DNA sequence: TGTGCCAGCAGCTTAGACACCAATCAGCCCCAGCATTTT.

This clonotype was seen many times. CDR3 amino acids: CASSQRTGYEQYF. The CDR3 DNA is TGCGCCAGCAGCCAACGGACAGGCTACGAGCAGTACTTC. The chain joins TRBV4-3 to TRBJ2-7; 7 nucleotides match TRBD1. V lost 2 bases to trimming and J lost 3 bases; unmatched junction nucleotides: 1. This CDR3 is 13 amino acids long. Germline CDR1 reads LGHNA; CDR2 reads YSLEER.

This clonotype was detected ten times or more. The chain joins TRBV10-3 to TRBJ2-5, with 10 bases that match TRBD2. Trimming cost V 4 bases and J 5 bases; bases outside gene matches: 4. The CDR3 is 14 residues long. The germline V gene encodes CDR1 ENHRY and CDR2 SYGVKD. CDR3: CAISGASGSETQYF. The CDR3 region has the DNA TGTGCCATCAGTGGGGCTAGCGGGAGTGAGACCCAGTACTTC.

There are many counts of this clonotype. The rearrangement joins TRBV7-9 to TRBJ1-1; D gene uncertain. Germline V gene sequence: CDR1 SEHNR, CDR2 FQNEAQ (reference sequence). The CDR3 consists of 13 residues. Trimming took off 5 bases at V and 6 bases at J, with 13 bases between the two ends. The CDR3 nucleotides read TGTGCCAGCAGCGCATACCGGGATCCTGAAGCTTTCTTT. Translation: CASSAYRDPEAFF. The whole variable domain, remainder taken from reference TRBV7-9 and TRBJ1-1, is DTGVSQNPRHKITKRGQNVTFRCDPISEHNRLYWYRQTLGQGPEFLTYFQNEAQLEKSRLLSDRFSAERPKGSFSTLEIQRTEQGDSAMYLCASSAYRDPEAFFGQGTRLTVV.

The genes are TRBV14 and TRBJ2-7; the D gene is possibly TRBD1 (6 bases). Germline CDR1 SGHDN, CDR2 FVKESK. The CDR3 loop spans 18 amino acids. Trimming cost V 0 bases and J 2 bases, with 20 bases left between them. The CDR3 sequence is CASSQERPLDRPPYEQYF. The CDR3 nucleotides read TGTGCCAGCAGCCAAGAGAGGCCTTTGGACAGACCGCCCTACGAGCAGTACTTC. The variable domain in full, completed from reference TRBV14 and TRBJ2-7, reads EAGVTQFPSHSVIEKGQTVTLRCDPISGHDNLYWYRRVMGKEIKFLLHFVKESKQDESGMPNNRFLAERTGGTYSTLKVQPAELEDSGVYFCASSQERPLDRPPYEQYFGPGTRLTVT.

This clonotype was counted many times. Here the CDR3 DNA reads TGCAGCGTTGACGGGAACACTGAAGCTTTCTTT. Protein product: CSVDGNTEAFF. V usage is TRBV29-1 and J usage is TRBJ1-1, with no clear D. Germline assignment: CDR1 SQVTM and CDR2 ANQGSEA. The CDR3 is 11 amino acids. V gave up 3 bases and J gave up 1 base, with 3 bases separating them.

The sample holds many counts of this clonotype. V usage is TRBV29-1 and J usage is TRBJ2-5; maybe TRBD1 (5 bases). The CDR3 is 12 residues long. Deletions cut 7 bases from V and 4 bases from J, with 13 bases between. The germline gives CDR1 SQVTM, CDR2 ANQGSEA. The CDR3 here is CSAVRQRETQYF. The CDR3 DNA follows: TGCAGCGCGGTGCGACAGCGAGAGACCCAGTACTTC.

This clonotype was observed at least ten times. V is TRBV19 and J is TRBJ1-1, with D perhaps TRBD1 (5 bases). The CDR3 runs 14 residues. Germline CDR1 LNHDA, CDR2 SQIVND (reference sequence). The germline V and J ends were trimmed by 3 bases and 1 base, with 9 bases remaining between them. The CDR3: CASSIGAENTEAFF. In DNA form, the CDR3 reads TGTGCCAGTAGTATTGGGGCGGAGAACACTGAAGCTTTCTTT. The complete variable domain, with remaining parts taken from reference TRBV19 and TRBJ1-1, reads DGGITQSPKYLFRKEGQNVTLSCEQNLNHDAMYWYRQDPGQGLRLIYYSQIVNDFQKGDIAEGYSVSREKKESFPLTVTSAQKNPTAFYLCASSIGAENTEAFFGQGTRLTVV.

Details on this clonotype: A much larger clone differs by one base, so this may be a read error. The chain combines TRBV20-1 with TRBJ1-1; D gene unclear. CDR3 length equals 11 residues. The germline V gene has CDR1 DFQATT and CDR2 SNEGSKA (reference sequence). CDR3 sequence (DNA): TGCAGTGGTAGGGTGAACACTGAAGCTTCCTTT. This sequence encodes CSGRVNTEASF.

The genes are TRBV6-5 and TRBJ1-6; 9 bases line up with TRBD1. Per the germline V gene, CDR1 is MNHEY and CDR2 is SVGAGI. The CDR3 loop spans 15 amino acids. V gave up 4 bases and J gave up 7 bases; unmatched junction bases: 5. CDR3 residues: CASSSQGARNSPLHF. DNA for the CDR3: TGTGCCAGCAGTTCACAGGGGGCGCGGAATTCACCCCTCCACTTT.

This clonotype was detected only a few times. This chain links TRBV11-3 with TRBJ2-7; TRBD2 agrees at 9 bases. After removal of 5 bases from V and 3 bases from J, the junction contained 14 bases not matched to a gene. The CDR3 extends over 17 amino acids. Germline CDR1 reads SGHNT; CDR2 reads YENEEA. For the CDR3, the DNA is TGTGCCAGCAGCCAAGAAGGGAGAGCGGGAGGTAGCTACGAGCAGTACTTC. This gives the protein CASSQEGRAGGSYEQYF.

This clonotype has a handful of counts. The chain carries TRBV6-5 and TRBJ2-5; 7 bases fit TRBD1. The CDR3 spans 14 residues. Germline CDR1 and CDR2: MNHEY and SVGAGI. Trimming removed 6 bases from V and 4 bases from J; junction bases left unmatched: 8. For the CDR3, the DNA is TGTGCCAGCAGCAACACAAGGGGGCGAGAGACCCAGTACTTC. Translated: CASSNTRGRETQYF.

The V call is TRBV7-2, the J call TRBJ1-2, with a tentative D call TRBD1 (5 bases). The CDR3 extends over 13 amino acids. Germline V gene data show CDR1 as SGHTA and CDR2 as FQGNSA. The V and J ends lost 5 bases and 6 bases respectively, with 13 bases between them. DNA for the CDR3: TGTGCCAGCAGCCAACTTATGGGACATGGCTACACCTTC. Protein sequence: CASSQLMGHGYTF. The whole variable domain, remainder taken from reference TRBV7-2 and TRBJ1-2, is GAGVSQSPSNKVTEKGKDVELRCDPISGHTALYWYRQSLGQGLEFLIYFQGNSAPDKSGLPSDRFSAERTGGSVSTLTIQRTQQEDSAVYLCASSQLMGHGYTFGSGTRLTVV.

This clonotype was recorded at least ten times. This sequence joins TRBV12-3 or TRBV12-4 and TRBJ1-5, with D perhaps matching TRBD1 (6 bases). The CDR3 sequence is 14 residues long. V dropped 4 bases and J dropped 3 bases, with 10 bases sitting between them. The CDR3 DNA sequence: TGTGCCAGCAGTTCTGGACAGTTCAATCAGCCCCAGCATTTT. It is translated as CASSSGQFNQPQHF.

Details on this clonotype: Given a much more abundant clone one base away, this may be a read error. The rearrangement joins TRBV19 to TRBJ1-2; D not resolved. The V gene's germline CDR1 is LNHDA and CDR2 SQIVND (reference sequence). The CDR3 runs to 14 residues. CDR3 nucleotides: TGTGCCAGTAGGTCCGAAATATCTAACTATGGCTGCACCTTC. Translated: CASRSEISNYGCTF.

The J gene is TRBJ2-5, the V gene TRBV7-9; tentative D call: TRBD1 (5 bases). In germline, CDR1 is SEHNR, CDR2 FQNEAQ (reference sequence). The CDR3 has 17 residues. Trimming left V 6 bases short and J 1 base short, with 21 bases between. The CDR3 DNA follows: TGTGCCAGCAGTAAGGATCCTTGGACACTCCCCCAAGAGACCCAGTACTTC. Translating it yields CASSKDPWTLPQETQYF.

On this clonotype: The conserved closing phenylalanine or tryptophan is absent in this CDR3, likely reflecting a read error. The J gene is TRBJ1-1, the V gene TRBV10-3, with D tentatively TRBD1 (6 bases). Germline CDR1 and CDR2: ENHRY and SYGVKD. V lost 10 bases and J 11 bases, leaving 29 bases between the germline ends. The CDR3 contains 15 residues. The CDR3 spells CATNPGGGREVEAFL. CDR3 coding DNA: TGTGCCACCAACCCCGGCGGGGGGCGCGAGGTTGAGGCTTTCCTT.

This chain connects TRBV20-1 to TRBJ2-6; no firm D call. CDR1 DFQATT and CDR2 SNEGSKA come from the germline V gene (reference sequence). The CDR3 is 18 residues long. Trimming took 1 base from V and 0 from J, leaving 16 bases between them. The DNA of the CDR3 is TGCAGTGCTAGAGCGCCACCGGACGGAGACTCTGGGGCCAACGTCCTGACTTTC. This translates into CSARAPPDGDSGANVLTF.

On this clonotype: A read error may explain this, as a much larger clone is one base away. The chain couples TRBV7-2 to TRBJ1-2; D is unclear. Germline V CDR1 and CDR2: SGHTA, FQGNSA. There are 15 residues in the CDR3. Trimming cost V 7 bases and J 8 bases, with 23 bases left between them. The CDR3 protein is CASNELGVLGKGYTF. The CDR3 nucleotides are TGTGCCAGCAACGAATTGGGCGTACTGGGAAAGGGCTACACCTTC.

The CDR3: CASSQLQFWDRGPTNYGYTF. Here the CDR3 DNA reads TGCGCCAGCAGCCAACTTCAATTTTGGGACCGGGGACCCACAAACTATGGCTACACCTTC. V gene TRBV5-1 combines with J gene TRBJ1-2; D might be TRBD1 (5 bases). Trimming shortened V by 4 bases and J by 2 bases, and 30 bases separated the two germline ends. The CDR3 length is 20 residues. The germline CDR1 and CDR2 sequences are SGHRS and YFSETQ.

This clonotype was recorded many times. Here the CDR3 reads CASTLTRVETEAFF. The CDR3 region has the DNA TGTGCCAGCACGTTAACCAGGGTTGAGACTGAAGCTTTCTTT. This sequence joins TRBV6-6 and TRBJ1-1, with D tentatively TRBD1 (5 bases). The CDR3 consists of 14 residues. The germline V and J ends were trimmed by 7 bases and 5 bases, with 17 bases remaining between them. Germline V gene data show CDR1 as MNHNY and CDR2 as SVGAGI (reference sequence).

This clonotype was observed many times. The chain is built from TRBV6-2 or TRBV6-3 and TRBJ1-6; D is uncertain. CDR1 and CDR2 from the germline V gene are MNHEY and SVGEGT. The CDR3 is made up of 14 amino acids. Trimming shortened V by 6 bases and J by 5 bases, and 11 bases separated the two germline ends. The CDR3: CASSFDGHNSPLHF. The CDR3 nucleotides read TGTGCCAGCAGCTTCGACGGTCATAATTCACCCCTCCACTTT.

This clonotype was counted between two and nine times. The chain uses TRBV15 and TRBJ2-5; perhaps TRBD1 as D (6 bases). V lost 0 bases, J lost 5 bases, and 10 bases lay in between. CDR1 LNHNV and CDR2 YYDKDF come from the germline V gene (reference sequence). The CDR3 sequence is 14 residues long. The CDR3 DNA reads TGTGCCACCAGCAGAGATCAGGGGCAGGAGACCCAGTACTTC. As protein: CATSRDQGQETQYF.

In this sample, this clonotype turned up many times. The CDR3 spells CASRPSGAERPQHF. CDR3 in DNA: TGTGCCAGCAGGCCATCAGGGGCGGAGAGGCCCCAGCATTTT. The V gene is TRBV12-3 or TRBV12-4, the J gene TRBJ1-5; perhaps TRBD1 as D (6 bases). The CDR3 is 14 amino acids. Trimming shortened V by 6 bases and J by 9 bases, and 18 bases separated the two germline ends.

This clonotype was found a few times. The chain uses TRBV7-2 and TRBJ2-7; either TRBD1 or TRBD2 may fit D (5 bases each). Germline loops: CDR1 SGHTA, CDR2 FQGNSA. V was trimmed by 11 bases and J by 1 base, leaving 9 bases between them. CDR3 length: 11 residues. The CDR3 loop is CAWGSSYEQYF. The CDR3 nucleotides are TGTGCCTGGGGGAGTTCCTACGAGCAGTACTTC.